This T cell receptor beta chain was documented in a study of blood T cell repertoires in COVID-19. Germline CDR1 and CDR2: SGHRS and YFSETQ. This CDR3 has 15 amino acids. V lost 2 bases to trimming and J lost 4 bases, with 13 bases between them. The repertoire was sequenced with immunoSEQ multiplex PCR; TCRdb's copy has only in-frame clones and lacks some. The table includes some 96,000 clones, approximately 90% detected once. Sequencing was carried out using peripheral blood. This sequence originates from a man aged 50 to 59 with active COVID-19. V usage is TRBV5-1 and J usage is TRBJ2-1; D is possibly TRBD2 (6 bases). CDR3 sequence reads: CASSLGDSTYNEQFF. The CDR3 DNA reads TGCGCCAGCAGCTTAGGGGACTCCACTTACAATGAGCAGTTCTTC.